This entry is about one T cell receptor (beta chain). Its antigen is still unknown. The source of the sample is a study of cytomegalovirus exposure and HLA in healthy donors. Trimming took 0 bases from V and 3 from J, leaving 6 bases between them. The CDR3 covers 13 residues. Germline V lookup: CDR1 SGDLS, CDR2 YYNGEE. The primer mix had 60 Vbeta and 13 Jbeta primers. Some clones are missing from TCRdb's copy, which holds only in-frame ones; the method was immunoSEQ multiplex PCR. The sample yields about 150,000 clones, roughly 82% seen once. Study results and caveats: There were some public TCRs occurring in many donors, but most TCR sequences were rare.

The sample taken for sequencing was PBMCs. The chain carries TRBV9 and TRBJ1-1; D not resolved. This clonotype originated in a woman aged 45-65 years in good health and CMV-seropositive. DNA of the CDR3: TGTGCCAGCAGCGTAGTCGGGGACACTGAAGCTTTCTTT. Translating it yields CASSVVGDTEAFF.